Reported below is one TCR beta chain. The table came from immunoSEQ multiplex PCR; TCRdb's copy has only in-frame clones and leaves some out. The profile shows tens of thousands of clones, 85% to 90% of them singletons. These data belong to a study of sequential checkpoint blockade in melanoma. Study-level information: Patients were randomized 1:1 to nivolumab-then-ipilimumab or ipilimumab-then-nivolumab first-line. Maintenance nivolumab came after either treatment sequence.

Sample treatment: randomized to nivolumab then ipilimumab (arm A) or the reverse (arm B). DNA-damaging chemotherapy had not been given to any patient beforehand. PBMC sorting kept live CD3+CD8+ cells without CD19 or CD56. In germline, CDR1 is MNHEY, CDR2 SMNVEV (reference sequence). CDR3 length equals 15 residues. After removal of 0 bases from V and 0 bases from J, the junction contained 1 base not matched to a gene. The sequence was collected from a human donor with melanoma. The input for sequencing was CD8+ T cells sorted from blood (inferred from file names), taken from a patient given nivolumab and ipilimumab in sequence. The gene calls are TRBV27 and TRBJ2-7; TRBD2 matches at 8 bases. The CDR3 nucleotides read TGTGCCAGCAGTTTATCTCTAGCGGGCTCCTACGAGCAGTACTTC. Translation gives CASSLSLAGSYEQYF.